These 11 T cell receptor beta chains share one sample of origin, sequenced in a study of T cell repertoires in cytomegalovirus infection. Via MiXCR, TCRdb re-called the reads, giving one row per CDR3 protein. The sample gives some 920,000 distinct CDR3 sequences, around a third of which show up once; more than 13% is in the top ten. Their antigen targets remain unknown. The sample in question was cultured CD8+ T cells from PBMCs, obtained from culture after CMV antigen stimulation. These receptors all come from a human donor in good health (CMV status not recorded). Some clones in this sample may be carry-over from other donors' samples.

The chain recombines TRBV14 with TRBJ2-7; no clear D gene. The CDR3 length is 14 residues. Trimming pared 0 bases from V and 6 bases from J, leaving 12 bases between. Germline values: CDR1 SGHDN, CDR2 FVKESK. The CDR3 reads CASSQDYSRGEQYV. The CDR3 bases are TGTGCCAGCAGCCAAGATTACTCCCGCGGCGAGCAGTACGTC.

The gene calls are TRBV6-2 or TRBV6-3 and TRBJ2-7; TRBD2 agrees at 9 bases. This CDR3 is 14 amino acids long. Trimming at V came to 3 bases and at J to 7 bases, leaving 7 bases not matched to a gene. Per germline, CDR1 MNHEY and CDR2 SVGEGT. Written as DNA, the CDR3 is TGTGCCAGCAGTTATCTGGCTAGCGGGGATGAGCAGTACGTC. Its protein is CASSYLASGDEQYV.

The chain uses TRBV12-3 or TRBV12-4 and TRBJ2-7, with 11 bases matching TRBD2. The CDR3 is 16 amino acids. V lost 6 bases, J lost 4 bases, and 11 bases stayed unmatched. The CDR3 DNA follows: TGTGCCAGCAGCCCCCCTAGCGGGGGGCTCTTTTACGAGCAGTACTTC. The encoded protein is CASSPPSGGLFYEQYF.

The chain combines TRBV4-1 with TRBJ2-3; D not certain. Deletions cut 4 bases from V and 4 bases from J, with 12 bases between. The CDR3 is made up of 14 amino acids. CDR1 MGHRA and CDR2 YSYEKL come from the germline V gene. Here the CDR3 DNA reads TGCGCCAGCAGCCTCTTGGAGATCCCAGATACGCAGTATTTT. This encodes CASSLLEIPDTQYF.

The chain joins TRBV12-3 or TRBV12-4 to TRBJ1-2; weak D call: TRBD1 (6 bases). The CDR3 is 12 amino acids. Trimming cost V 5 bases and J 9 bases, with 13 bases left between them. CDR3 bases: TGTGCCAGCAGTCTAGGGGGGACGAGCTACACCTTC. It is translated as CASSLGGTSYTF.

The sample holds a few counts of this clonotype. CDR3 residues: CASGRTSGETQYF. In nucleotides, the CDR3 is TGTGCCAGCGGGAGGACTAGCGGAGAGACCCAGTACTTC. The gene calls are TRBV12-3 or TRBV12-4 and TRBJ2-5; 10 bases are a match to TRBD2. There are 13 residues in the CDR3. V gave up 8 bases and J gave up 4 bases; unmatched junction bases: 4.

The chain is built from TRBV27 and TRBJ2-3, with a tentative D call TRBD1 (6 bases). Germline lookup yields CDR1 MNHEY and CDR2 SMNVEV (reference sequence). V was trimmed by 5 bases and J by 8 bases, leaving 14 bases between them. This CDR3 has 13 amino acids. The DNA for the CDR3 is TGTGCCAGCAGTCCCGGACAGACAACTACGCAGTATTTT. Its translation: CASSPGQTTTQYF.

About this clonotype: Being one base from a much bigger clone, this may be a read error. This rearrangement joins TRBV7-2 to TRBJ1-1; D is unresolved. Germline V lookup: CDR1 SGHTA, CDR2 FQGNSA. The CDR3 runs to 15 residues. The CDR3 region is CASSFPAVMNTEAYF. For the CDR3, the DNA is TGTGCCAGCAGCTTCCCCGCGGTTATGAACACTGAAGCTTACTTT.

This clonotype came up a few times. This chain links TRBV7-6 with TRBJ2-5; weak D call: TRBD1 (7 bases). The CDR3 spans 15 residues. The V end was cut by 1 base, the J end by 5 bases, with 14 bases between. The germline V gene has CDR1 SGHVS and CDR2 FNYEAQ. In nucleotides, the CDR3 is TGTGCCAGCAGCTTAGGGAGGGGGCGACGGGAGACCCAGTACTTC. It codes for CASSLGRGRRETQYF.

The chain combines TRBV29-1 with TRBJ1-1, with a weak D call TRBD1 (5 bases). The CDR3 runs to 12 residues. Germline CDR1 reads SQVTM; CDR2 reads ANQGSEA. V shed 8 bases and J shed 1 base, with 11 bases lying between them. CDR3 nucleotides: TGCAGCCCTCGGGACGGGAACACTGAAGCTTTCTTT. It is translated as CSPRDGNTEAFF.

The chain couples TRBV24-1 to TRBJ1-1; D uncertain. The V end lost 5 bases, the J end lost 6 bases, and 12 bases lay between the germline ends. CDR3 length equals 13 residues. Per germline, CDR1 KGHDR and CDR2 SFDVKD. This CDR3 reads CATSAETGAEAFF. The CDR3 DNA reads as TGTGCCACCAGTGCCGAGACCGGGGCTGAAGCTTTCTTT.